This TCR beta chain appears in the sequencing data of a study of T cell changes during pregnancy in multiple sclerosis. V dropped 0 bases and J dropped 7; count of bases not matched to a gene: 8. Germline V lookup: CDR1 MNHEY, CDR2 SMNVEV (reference sequence). The length of the CDR3 is 17 residues. Clones were read by immunoSEQ multiplex PCR, and TCRdb kept only the in-frame ones, dropping some. Among tens of thousands of clones, roughly 93% were seen once, and the ten largest hold about 4%. The material was CD8+ T cells from peripheral blood mononuclear cells, obtained after pregnancy. This receptor was obtained from a female donor with multiple sclerosis, enrolled in a pregnancy study. This sequence joins TRBV27 and TRBJ1-4, with 10 bases lining up with TRBD1. The CDR3 spells CASSLSPGTGVAEKLFF. CDR3 in DNA: TGTGCCAGCAGTTTATCGCCCGGGACAGGGGTGGCTGAAAAACTGTTTTTT.